This TCR beta chain is from a study of post-analysis software for immune sequencing data. Findings of the study overall: The study found TRBV5-6, TRBV5-1 and TRBV20-1 among five or six TRBV segments more frequent in patients than controls.

There are 13 residues in the CDR3. CDR1 is MNHEY, CDR2 SMNVEV, per germline (reference sequence). This clonotype was counted a single time. Its antigen remains unidentified. An end of the junction differs from the germline gene, which may be a read error. Prepared libraries of TCR beta cDNA carried unique molecular identifiers. MiXCR, applied by TCRdb to the PCR reads, yields one record per CDR3 protein. The repertoire holds about 820,000 distinct CDR3 sequences, with 53% as singletons. The rearrangement uses TRBV27 and TRBJ2-5, with TRBD1 as a possible D gene (6 bases). The DNA end favors TRBJ2-7, so the J call may be wrong. Material: blood. The TCR sequence derives from a girl aged 5-17 years with multiple sclerosis. This chain's CDR3 is CAGSYLQGYEQYF. CDR3 sequence (DNA): TGTGCCGGCAGTTATCTACAGGGCTACGAGCAGTACTTC.